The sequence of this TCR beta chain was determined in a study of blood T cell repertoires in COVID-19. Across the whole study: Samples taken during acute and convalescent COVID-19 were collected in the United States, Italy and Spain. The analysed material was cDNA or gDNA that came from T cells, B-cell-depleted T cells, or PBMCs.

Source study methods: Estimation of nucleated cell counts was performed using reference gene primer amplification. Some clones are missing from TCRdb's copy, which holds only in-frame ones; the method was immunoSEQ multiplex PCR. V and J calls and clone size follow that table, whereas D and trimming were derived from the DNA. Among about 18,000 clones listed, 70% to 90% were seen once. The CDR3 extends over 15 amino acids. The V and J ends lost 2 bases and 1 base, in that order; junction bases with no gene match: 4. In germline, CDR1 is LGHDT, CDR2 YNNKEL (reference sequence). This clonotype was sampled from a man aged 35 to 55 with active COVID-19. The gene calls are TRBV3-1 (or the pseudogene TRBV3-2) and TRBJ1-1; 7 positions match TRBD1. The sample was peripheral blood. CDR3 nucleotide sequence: TGTGCCAGCAGCCAATGGGACAGAGAGAACACTGAAGCTTTCTTT. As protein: CASSQWDRENTEAFF.